The subject of this entry is one TCR beta chain. There is no known antigen for this receptor. No much larger clone is present one base from it, and per-base qualities are unavailable. The data belong to a study of CD4+ T cells in melanoma (dated by TCRdb to between 2021 and 2022). As for the study more broadly: The study investigated neoantigen-specific CD4+ T cells in human melanoma.

The germline V gene encodes CDR1 SGHNT and CDR2 YYREEE (reference sequence). The cysteine opens and the phenylalanine closes a CDR3 of 16 amino acids. Kept here is only the CDR3 DNA, which spans 48 bases and is read in frame from base 1. V drops 4 bases and J drops 4 bases, leaving 18 bases in between. Points the paper makes about the study in general: Neoantigen-specific CD4+ T cells in melanoma were reported to have a range of differentiation states. The report described a correlation between neoantigen-specific CD4+ T cells and the function of CD8+ T cells, macrophages and B cells.

Donors were patients with melanoma. Libraries were made using the immunoSEQ multiplex PCR assay. In its TCRdb copy, this immuneACCESS table keeps in-frame sequences only and misses some clones. Where compared with another copy, unresolved V genes explain less than half of these, and the others have no known cause. This sample is represented by roughly 150,000 clones; around 90% of them were singletons. The ten top clones hold more than 1.5% of the sample. This sequence uses TRBV5-4 and TRBJ1-3; perhaps TRBD1 is the D gene, with 6 bases matching. The clonotype originates from a human donor with melanoma. The DNA reads TGTGCCAGCAGCGCTAAAGGGGGTACCGGGGGAAACACCATATATTTT. This gives the protein CASSAKGGTGGNTIYF.